These 26 T cell receptor beta chains were all obtained from the same sample, sequenced in a study of blood T cell repertoires in COVID-19. Generated by immunoSEQ multiplex PCR, the TCRdb table keeps only in-frame clones and is missing some. Of fewer than 150,000 clones in the sample, about 84% were seen once. Sample: peripheral blood. The receptors shown here come from a man in his fifties with acute or convalescent COVID-19.

The chain is built from TRBV6-1 and TRBJ2-2; 7 positions match TRBD1. The CDR3 contains 16 residues. The ends lost 4 bases at V and 5 bases at J; junction bases unmatched: 10. Germline loops: CDR1 MNHNS, CDR2 SASEGT. CDR3 in amino acids: CASSAMAGGKTGELFF. The CDR3 DNA reads TGTGCCAGCAGTGCGATGGCAGGGGGAAAGACCGGGGAGCTGTTTTTT.

In this sample, this clone turned up once. The chain is built from TRBV6-1 and TRBJ1-2; 10 nucleotides match TRBD1. CDR1 is MNHNS, CDR2 SASEGT, per germline. CDR3 size: 15 residues. J gave up 8 bases and V 1 base, and 7 bases lay outside the gene matches. CDR3 sequence: CASSEGTGGLEGYTF. The DNA for the CDR3 is TGTGCCAGCAGTGAAGGGACAGGGGGATTGGAAGGCTACACCTTC.

V and J are TRBV18 and TRBJ1-4, with D hard to call. The CDR3 has 14 amino acids. With 3 bases removed from V and 7 bases from J, the gap between germline ends came to 12 bases. The V gene's germline CDR1 is KGHSH and CDR2 LQKENI. CDR3 nucleotide sequence: TGTGCCAGCTCACCGGCGGGGAAGAGTGAAAAACTGTTTTTT. This sequence encodes CASSPAGKSEKLFF.

The count of this clone is one. The rearrangement uses TRBV24-1 and TRBJ1-4; D perhaps matches TRBD1 (5 bases). Germline loops: CDR1 KGHDR, CDR2 SFDVKD. The V end was cut by 6 bases, the J end by 5 bases, with 21 bases between. The CDR3 sequence is 17 residues long. CDR3 in amino acids: CATSSAIGALGNEKLFF. In DNA form, the CDR3 reads TGTGCCACCAGTTCGGCAATTGGGGCGCTCGGAAATGAAAAACTGTTTTTT.

The chain joins TRBV28 to TRBJ1-1; D is undetermined. Germline loops: CDR1 MDHEN, CDR2 SYDVKM. V was clipped by 6 bases and J by 8 bases, with 16 bases between them. CDR3 length: 13 residues. CDR3 loop: CASRPRLNHEAFF. The DNA for the CDR3 is TGTGCCAGCAGGCCCAGACTGAACCACGAAGCTTTCTTT.

The J gene is TRBJ1-3, the V gene TRBV7-8; TRBD1 agrees at 8 bases. Losses at the gene ends were 1 base for V and 0 bases for J; bases not matched to a gene: 8. The germline V gene encodes CDR1 SGHVS and CDR2 FQNEAQ. The CDR3 spans 18 residues. The CDR3 bases are TGTGCCAGCAGCTTAGTGGATGCAGGGGGCTACTCTGGAAACACCATATATTTT. It codes for CASSLVDAGGYSGNTIYF.

This clone was counted only a few times. The V call is TRBV29-1, the J call TRBJ1-1; TRBD1 aligns across 8 bases. The CDR3 is 13 residues long. The junction had 4 bases not matched to a gene; V was cut back by 5 bases and J by 2 bases. Looked up from germline, CDR1 is SQVTM and CDR2 is ANQGSEA. The CDR3 DNA follows: TGCAGCGTTCACAGGGGGGTAAACACTGAAGCTTTCTTT. Translating gives CSVHRGVNTEAFF. Together with reference TRBV29-1 and TRBJ1-1, the CDR3 gives the full variable domain: SAVISQKPSRDICQRGTSLTIQCQVDSQVTMMFWYRQQPGQSLTLIATANQGSEATYESGFVIDKFPISRPNLTFSTLTVSNMSPEDSSIYLCSVHRGVNTEAFFGQGTRLTVV.

The J gene is TRBJ1-1, the V gene TRBV6-5; no clear D. Germline CDR1 is MNHEY and CDR2 is SVGAGI. V dropped 6 bases and J dropped 3 bases, with 14 bases sitting between them. The CDR3 contains 14 residues. CDR3 protein: CASRAVWRDTEAFF. The CDR3 DNA follows: TGTGCCAGCAGGGCAGTTTGGAGAGACACTGAAGCTTTCTTT.

V gene TRBV6-5 combines with J gene TRBJ1-1; D is possibly TRBD1 (5 bases). CDR1 and CDR2 from the germline V gene are MNHEY and SVGAGI. The CDR3 spans 14 residues. V dropped 2 bases and J dropped 6 bases, with 13 bases sitting between them. CDR3 nucleotides: TGTGCCAGCAGTTACGGTCAGGGTTCGTCTGAAGCTTTCTTT. Protein: CASSYGQGSSEAFF.

This clone has only one observation. The chain recombines TRBV5-5 with TRBJ1-3, with 7 bases that match TRBD1. Germline V gene sequence: CDR1 SGHKS, CDR2 YYEKEE (reference sequence). This CDR3 spans 15 amino acids. V shed 0 bases and J 2 bases; nucleotides not matched to a gene: 2. The CDR3: CASSLGDRAGNTIYF. The CDR3 DNA sequence: TGTGCCAGCAGCTTGGGTGACAGGGCTGGAAACACCATATATTTT.

V usage is TRBV5-1 and J usage is TRBJ1-5, with unresolved D. V lost 0 bases, J lost 4 bases, and 8 bases lay in between. In germline, CDR1 is SGHRS, CDR2 YFSETQ. The length of the CDR3 is 14 residues. CDR3 nucleotides: TGCGCCAGCAGCTTGGGCCGGGGAAATCAGCCCCAGCATTTT. Translation: CASSLGRGNQPQHF.

The chain joins TRBV11-3 to TRBJ1-1; D gene unclear. This CDR3 spans 12 amino acids. In germline, CDR1 is SGHNT, CDR2 YENEEA. The V end was cut by 3 bases, the J end by 5 bases, with 7 bases between. CDR3 DNA: TGTGCCAGCAGCTTGAGAGGGACTGAAGCTTTCTTT. Translating it yields CASSLRGTEAFF.

This clone occurred a few times. The chain employs TRBV7-2 and TRBJ1-5; D ambiguous. Trimming stripped 5 bases from V and 2 bases from J, with 16 bases between. CDR1 is SGHTA and CDR2 is FQGNSA in the germline V gene. The CDR3 is 16 amino acids. CDR3 residues: CASSRLRGAGNQPQHF. The CDR3, as DNA: TGTGCCAGCAGCCGCCTACGAGGAGCTGGCAATCAGCCCCAGCATTTT.

The chain links TRBV6-5 to TRBJ1-1; a weak D match, TRBD1 (5 bases). The CDR3 is 13 amino acids. Trimming shortened V by 7 bases and J by 1 base, and 10 bases separated the two germline ends. Germline assignment: CDR1 MNHEY and CDR2 SVGAGI. The DNA for the CDR3 is TGTGCCAGCACGACCACAGGGAACACTGAAGCTTTCTTT. Protein sequence: CASTTTGNTEAFF.

The sample holds one count of this clone. Sequence at one end of the junction differs from germline and may be a read error. J is TRBJ2-5 and V is TRBV24-1, with a possible D match to TRBD1 (6 bases). The CDR3 totals 15 residues. CDR1 is KGHDR and CDR2 is SFDVKD in the germline V gene. The CDR3 is CATSDSTGQKEAQYF. DNA of the CDR3: TGTGCCACCAGTGACTCAACGGGACAAAAAGAGGCCCAGTACTTC.

There are a few counts of this clone. The chain combines TRBV12-3 or TRBV12-4 with TRBJ1-2, with unresolved D. The CDR3 extends over 13 amino acids. The germline V and J ends were trimmed by 3 bases and 8 bases, with 13 bases remaining between them. The CDR3 DNA is TGTGCCAGCAGTTTCGGCCTTGCGGGGGGCTACACCTTC. Its translation: CASSFGLAGGYTF.

This clone was counted a few times. Other DNA sequences in this specimen translate into the identical CDR3. V is TRBV5-1 and J is TRBJ1-1; D perhaps matches TRBD1 (5 bases). The CDR3 has 13 residues. The V end lost 1 base, the J end lost 1 base, and 5 bases lay between the germline ends. Germline V gene lookup returns CDR1 SGHRS and CDR2 YFSETQ. The CDR3 sequence is CASSLTGNTEAFF. CDR3 DNA sequence: TGCGCCAGCAGCTTGACAGGGAACACTGAAGCTTTCTTT.

The chain has TRBV3-1 (or the pseudogene TRBV3-2) and TRBJ2-1, with 8 bases that match TRBD1. V lost 3 bases to trimming and J lost 0 bases; unmatched junction nucleotides: 7. Germline-derived CDR1 and CDR2 are LGHDT and YNNKEL (reference sequence). The CDR3 has 17 amino acids. As DNA, the CDR3 is TGTGCCAGCAGCCACACACCGGGACAGGTCTCCTACAATGAGCAGTTCTTC. Translating it yields CASSHTPGQVSYNEQFF.

This sequence joins TRBV6-5 and TRBJ1-1, with TRBD1 as a possible D gene (5 bases). Germline CDR1 is MNHEY and CDR2 is SVGAGI. This CDR3 region has 15 residues. V was clipped by 7 bases and J by 3 bases, with 18 bases between them. CDR3 in amino acids: CASTPWGVVDTEAFF. The CDR3, as DNA: TGTGCCAGCACCCCATGGGGGGTGGTTGACACTGAAGCTTTCTTT.

The gene calls are TRBV27 and TRBJ2-6; TRBD2 might be the D (5 bases). V was clipped by 2 bases and J by 2 bases, with 7 bases between them. Germline V gene lookup returns CDR1 MNHEY and CDR2 SMNVEV (reference sequence). The CDR3 contains 15 residues. The CDR3 region has the DNA TGTGCCAGCAGTTTAAGCGGAGCTGGGGCCAACGTCCTGACTTTC. Protein product: CASSLSGAGANVLTF.

The chain combines TRBV9 with TRBJ2-1, with 12 bases fitting TRBD2. Germline V gene lookup returns CDR1 SGDLS and CDR2 YYNGEE. This CDR3 region has 15 residues. V shed 4 bases, J shed 10 bases, and the junction held 9 bases outside the gene matches. The CDR3 reads CASSQAGLAGLEQFF. For the CDR3, the DNA is TGTGCCAGCAGCCAGGCCGGACTAGCGGGATTGGAGCAGTTCTTC.

This chain links TRBV15 with TRBJ2-7; no clear D gene. The CDR3 has 14 amino acids. V lost 5 bases to trimming and J lost 4 bases, with 15 bases between them. CDR1 LNHNV and CDR2 YYDKDF come from the germline V gene (reference sequence). The CDR3 loop is CATSGTFSGYEQYF. The CDR3 coding sequence is TGTGCCACCAGCGGTACCTTTTCGGGTTACGAGCAGTACTTC.

This sequence joins TRBV4-2 and TRBJ1-2; 8 positions agree with TRBD1. The J segment lost 5 bases and the V segment lost 0 bases, leaving 5 bases of the junction unmatched. The CDR3 consists of 15 residues. Germline V gene data show CDR1 as LGHNA and CDR2 as YNFKEQ. The DNA for the CDR3 is TGTGCCAGCAGCCAAGATTTGGGACAGGAGTATGGCTACACCTTC. Translation gives CASSQDLGQEYGYTF.

The chain combines TRBV9 with TRBJ1-2, with 8 bases lining up with TRBD1. The CDR3 loop spans 15 amino acids. Germline trimming cut 3 bases from V and 4 bases from J; bases unmatched to any gene: 8. CDR1 and CDR2 from the germline V gene are SGDLS and YYNGEE. The CDR3 DNA follows: TGTGCCAGCAGCGGCGCTCCGGGGACAGGCTATGGCTACACCTTC. It codes for CASSGAPGTGYGYTF. Full variable domain (rest looked up from reference TRBV9 and TRBJ1-2): DSGVTQTPKHLITATGQRVTLRCSPRSGDLSVYWYQQSLDQGLQFLIQYYNGEERAKGNILERFSAQQFPDLHSELNLSSLELGDSALYFCASSGAPGTGYGYTFGSGTRLTVV.

This rearrangement joins TRBV5-6 to TRBJ1-2; 9 bases map to TRBD1. J gave up 4 bases and V 2 bases, and 9 bases lay outside the gene matches. Germline V gene sequence: CDR1 SGHDT, CDR2 YYEEEE. This CDR3 region has 16 residues. The CDR3 nucleotides read TGTGCCAGCAGCTTTGGGACAGGGAACAGTATCTATGGCTACACCTTC. This gives the protein CASSFGTGNSIYGYTF.

V gene TRBV7-9 combines with J gene TRBJ2-7, with 11 bases matching TRBD2. There are 15 residues in the CDR3. The J segment lost 3 bases and the V segment lost 5 bases, leaving 6 bases of the junction unmatched. CDR1 and CDR2 (germline): SEHNR, FQNEAQ (reference sequence). The DNA for the CDR3 is TGTGCCAGCAGCGCCACCGGGACTAGCGGCTACGAGCAGTACTTC. Its translation is CASSATGTSGYEQYF.